These 6 T cell receptor beta chains were all obtained from the same sample, sequenced in a study of T-cell reconstitution after alpha-beta-depleted transplantation in children (dated by TCRdb to about 2016). Preparation of the library involved PCR. Instrument on record: Illumina HiSeq 2500. TCR libraries were prepared with molecular barcoding, using unique molecular identifiers to normalize TCRbeta repertoire quantification. TCRdb trimmed the raw reads at Q25, called clones with MiXCR and kept productive beta chains. Rows with one shared CDR3 protein collapse into an entry with the most common genes and DNA. Present in this sample are roughly 50,000 distinct CDR3 sequences, roughly 45% of which were seen just once. The top ten hold approximately 98% of the sample. Per the publication, the treatment or condition label means: allogeneic hematopoietic cell transplantation with graft depleted of TCRalphabeta T cells and CD19 B cells.

This specimen was PBMCs, mostly from graft donor cells, taken 360 days after TCRalphabeta/CD19-depleted stem cell transplant. The receptors stem from a male patient younger than 18 who had a stem cell transplant for acute lymphoblastic leukemia, so the T cells may come from the graft donor.

The rearrangement links TRBV20-1 to TRBJ1-1; no clear D. The CDR3 spans 15 residues. Looked up from germline, CDR1 is DFQATT and CDR2 is SNEGSKA (reference sequence). V was cut by 2 bases and J by 0 bases, with 13 bases left in between. CDR3 loop: CSARSHSRMNTEAFF. The CDR3 coding sequence is TGCAGTGCTAGAAGTCACAGTAGGATGAACACTGAAGCTTTCTTT.

V is TRBV27 and J is TRBJ1-4; D perhaps matches TRBD1 (5 bases). CDR1 is MNHEY and CDR2 is SMNVEV in the germline V gene (reference sequence). This CDR3 has 13 amino acids. Trimming shortened V by 5 bases and J by 7 bases, and 11 bases separated the two germline ends. CDR3 sequence: CASSGQGAEKLFF. Written as DNA, the CDR3 is TGTGCCAGCAGTGGGCAGGGTGCTGAAAAACTGTTTTTT.

This clonotype occurred a few times. The rearrangement uses TRBV9 and TRBJ2-7, with 7 positions matching TRBD2. The length of the CDR3 is 18 residues. Germline loops: CDR1 SGDLS, CDR2 YYNGEE. The V segment lost 3 bases and the J segment 2 bases; nucleotides outside the gene matches: 17. For the CDR3, the DNA is TGTGCCAGCAGCGGTCAGAGTAGCGGGCGTTCGCAACCCTACGAGCAGTACTTC. As protein: CASSGQSSGRSQPYEQYF.

The chain has TRBV10-3 and TRBJ1-1, with no clear D. The V end lost 0 bases, the J end lost 2 bases, and 7 bases lay between the germline ends. Germline V gene lookup returns CDR1 ENHRY and CDR2 SYGVKD. This CDR3 has 14 residues. CDR3 nucleotide sequence: TGTGCCATCAGTGAGTCGGCTCTTAACACTGAAGCTTTCTTT. It is translated as CAISESALNTEAFF.

This clonotype has a handful of counts. The rearrangement uses TRBV6-5 and TRBJ2-1; possibly TRBD2 for D (5 bases). This CDR3 region has 16 residues. The germline V gene encodes CDR1 MNHEY and CDR2 SVGAGI. V dropped 2 bases and J dropped 3 bases, with 14 bases sitting between them. CDR3 nucleotide sequence: TGTGCCAGCAGTTACCGGCCGGGGTTGGGCTACAATGAGCAGTTCTTC. It codes for CASSYRPGLGYNEQFF.

V usage is TRBV24-1 and J usage is TRBJ2-2; 7 positions agree with TRBD2. This CDR3 region has 21 residues. The V gene's germline CDR1 is KGHDR and CDR2 SFDVKD. DNA for the CDR3: TGTGCGGCCAGTGATTTGCCGGGGGGTCGAGGTAGCGAAAAAAACACCGGGGAGCTGTTTTTT. Amino acids: CAASDLPGGRGSEKNTGELFF.